This T cell receptor beta chain was sequenced in a study of shared clonotypes between healthy human individuals. Using immunoSEQ multiplex PCR, the repertoire was profiled, and TCRdb retains in-frame clones only, with some absent. The top ten hold roughly 0.36% of the sample, which has 2 million to 3 million clones, approximately 94% seen once. The V gene's germline CDR1 is SGDLS and CDR2 YYNGEE. CDR3 size: 14 residues. After removal of 3 bases from V and 6 bases from J, the junction contained 8 bases not matched to a gene. The sample consisted of naive CD4+ T cells from PBMCs. Subset given: CD45RA+ positively selected. The chain combines TRBV9 with TRBJ1-1; 7 nucleotides align to TRBD1. The receptor's source is a man aged 18 to 35 in good health. Some clones in this sample may be carry-over from other donors' samples. The CDR3 sequence: CASSARDSRPEAFF. The CDR3 DNA follows: TGTGCCAGCAGCGCCCGGGACAGTCGACCTGAAGCTTTCTTT.